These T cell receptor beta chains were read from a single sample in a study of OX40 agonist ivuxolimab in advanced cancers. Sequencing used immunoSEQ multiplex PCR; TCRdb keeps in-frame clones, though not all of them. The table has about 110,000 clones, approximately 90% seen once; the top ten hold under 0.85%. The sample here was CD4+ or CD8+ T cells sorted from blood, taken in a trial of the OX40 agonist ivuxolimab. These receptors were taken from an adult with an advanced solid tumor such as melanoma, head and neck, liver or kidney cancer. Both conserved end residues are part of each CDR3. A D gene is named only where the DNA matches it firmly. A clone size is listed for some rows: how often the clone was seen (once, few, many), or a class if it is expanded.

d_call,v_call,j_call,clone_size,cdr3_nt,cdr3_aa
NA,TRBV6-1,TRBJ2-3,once,TGTGCCAGCAGTGAAAGCGCTGAATCCACAGATACGCAGTATTTT,CASSESAESTDTQYF
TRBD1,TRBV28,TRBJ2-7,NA,TGTGCCAGCAGTTTAGGGACAGCTATCTCCTACGAGCAGTACTTC,CASSLGTAISYEQYF
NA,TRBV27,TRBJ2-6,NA,TGTGCCAGCAGCCGTGGCGGCTCTGGGGCCAACGTCCTGACTTTC,CASSRGGSGANVLTF
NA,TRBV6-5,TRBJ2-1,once,TGTGCCAGCAGCCCCTACAATGAGCAGTTCTTC,CASSPYNEQFF
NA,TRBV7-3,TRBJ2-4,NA,TGTGCCAGCAGCTTACACCCGGAGACGGGTCCACAGTACTTC,CASSLHPETGPQYF
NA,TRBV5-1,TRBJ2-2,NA,TGCGCCAGCAGCATAAATCCGGGAGCGAACACCGGGGAGCTGTTTTTT,CASSINPGANTGELFF
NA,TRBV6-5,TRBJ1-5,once,TGTGCCAGCAGCATCCAGCCGACTCGAGATCAGCCCCAGCATTTT,CASSIQPTRDQPQHF
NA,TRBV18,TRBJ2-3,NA,TGTGCCAGCTCACCAGGAGGGGGGGCGGGCACAGATACGCAGTATTTT,CASSPGGGAGTDTQYF
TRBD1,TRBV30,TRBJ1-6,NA,TGTGCCTGGAGCCGTCAAGGGACAGGGGATAATTCACCCCTCCACTTT,CAWSRQGTGDNSPLHF
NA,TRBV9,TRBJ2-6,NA,TGTGCCAGCAGCGCGCCATCGGGGCCGCAGTATGGGGCCAACGTCCTGACTTTC,CASSAPSGPQYGANVLTF